Included here is one T cell receptor beta chain sequence, with context. This entry comes from a study of glioma-infiltrating T cells after dendritic cell vaccination. The primer mix had 60 V beta and 13 J beta primers. Produced via immunoSEQ multiplex PCR; TCRdb's table is partial and in-frame only. The data show 60,000 or so clones, around 86% seen once. Regarding time point: after dendritic cell vaccination, including at tumor progression/relapse. The material was blood, obtained after dendritic cell vaccination. The clonotype was recovered from a human donor with glioblastoma.

CDR3: CASSDAGTGGNQPQHF. For the CDR3, the DNA is TGTGCCAGCAGTGACGCCGGGACAGGGGGCAATCAGCCCCAGCATTTT. The rearrangement joins TRBV6-4 to TRBJ1-5, with TRBD1 matching 10 bases. CDR1 MRHNA and CDR2 SNTAGT come from the germline V gene. V lost 2 bases and J lost 2; bases outside the gene matches: 3. CDR3 length: 16 amino acids.